This TCR beta chain was captured in a study of blood T cell repertoires in COVID-19 (TCRdb year 2020). In the study overall: The collaborator samples originated in the United States, Italy and Spain and spanned the acute and convalescent phases of COVID-19. Where HLA class I and class II types were available, the types were taken from metadata supplied by the sample provider, not from assay-based typing. A freely available public database, intended as a resource for researchers studying the immune response to SARS-CoV-2, is where the repertoires were released. The prospective study material was composed of cDNA or gDNA derived from T cells, B-cell-depleted T cells, or PBMCs. The sample metadata nearly always contained a de-identified subject ID, COVID-19 status, age in years and sex. Deeply sampled blood TCRbeta repertoires from subjects exposed to, actively infected with, or recovered from COVID-19 were included in the dataset. Samples came from the ongoing ImmuneRACE study (first 160 participants) plus 1,254 subjects from 6 global collaborators. The paper's findings and limits, for the study overall: The quantity of clinical and demographic metadata differed by source and by participant and was supplied without curation.

From the cysteine through the phenylalanine, the CDR3 covers 13 amino acids. Solely the CDR3 DNA is kept, with 39 bases framed from the first base. V lost 6 bases and J lost 9 bases, and the count of bases not matched to a germline gene is 10. CDR1 and CDR2, looked up from the germline V gene (reference sequence), are LNHDA and SQIVND. One collaborating source in Seattle enrolled patients while the patients were actively infected and followed the patients over time throughout the course of disease. The collaborating institutions used their own protocols to collect whole blood in K2EDTA tubes. For TCRbeta analysis, collaborators shipped samples in one of three forms: frozen whole blood, isolated PBMCs, or DNA extracted from either of those sample types. TCRbeta CDR3 regions were amplified from genomic DNA using the immunoSEQ Assay, a bias-controlled multiplex PCR. As for the original processing: Nucleated cell counts per sample were estimated from amplification of reference gene primers within the assay. To quantify the absolute abundance of each unique TCRbeta CDR3 rearrangement, sequence reads were collapsed and filtered. For each sample, productive Simpson clonality was calculated as the square root of Simpson's diversity index over productive rearrangements. What TCRdb holds here is the immuneACCESS table cut down to in-frame rearrangements. Part of the clones is not present; checked against another copy, under half of the missing clones reflect an unresolved V gene, and the others are unexplained. That table supplies the V and J calls and clone size; D and trimming were determined from the DNA. Present in this sample are 55,000 to 70,000 clones, around nine tenths of which were seen just once. The top ten clones comprise about 3.4% of the sample.

This clone was observed once. There is no known antigen for this receptor. No clone much larger than this one lies a single base away; base qualities are absent. The TCR was taken from a woman between 50 and 59 years old with COVID-19, enrolled during active disease. Sequencing was performed on peripheral blood. The chain is made from TRBV19 and TRBJ2-5; 7 bases in the middle match TRBD2. The CDR3 has the sequence CASRSRDYRPQYF. The DNA reads TGTGCCAGTAGAAGCCGGGACTACCGTCCCCAGTACTTC. Outside the CDR3, residues come from the reference TRBV19 and TRBJ2-5 proteins, so the full variable domain is: DGGITQSPKYLFRKEGQNVTLSCEQNLNHDAMYWYRQDPGQGLRLIYYSQIVNDFQKGDIAEGYSVSREKKESFPLTVTSAQKNPTAFYLCASRSRDYRPQYFGPGTRLLVL.